The source of this T cell receptor (beta chain) is a study of technical replicates of blood from a handful of donors. The protocol was immunoSEQ multiplex PCR, while the TCRdb copy is restricted to in-frame clones and leaves out a portion. The sample includes approximately 65,000 clones, around 87% of them seen just once. The CDR3 is 13 amino acids. Trimming shortened V by 8 bases and J by 2 bases, and 10 bases separated the two germline ends. Germline V CDR1 and CDR2: SEHNR, FQNEAQ (reference sequence). V is TRBV7-9 and J is TRBJ1-3; no reliable D call. The sequenced sample consisted of PBMCs. This clonotype originated in a human donor in good health. Some clones in this sample may be carry-over from other donors' samples. In DNA form, the CDR3 reads TGTGCCAGCGAATCGGGGACTGGAAACACCATATATTTT. Protein sequence: CASESGTGNTIYF.